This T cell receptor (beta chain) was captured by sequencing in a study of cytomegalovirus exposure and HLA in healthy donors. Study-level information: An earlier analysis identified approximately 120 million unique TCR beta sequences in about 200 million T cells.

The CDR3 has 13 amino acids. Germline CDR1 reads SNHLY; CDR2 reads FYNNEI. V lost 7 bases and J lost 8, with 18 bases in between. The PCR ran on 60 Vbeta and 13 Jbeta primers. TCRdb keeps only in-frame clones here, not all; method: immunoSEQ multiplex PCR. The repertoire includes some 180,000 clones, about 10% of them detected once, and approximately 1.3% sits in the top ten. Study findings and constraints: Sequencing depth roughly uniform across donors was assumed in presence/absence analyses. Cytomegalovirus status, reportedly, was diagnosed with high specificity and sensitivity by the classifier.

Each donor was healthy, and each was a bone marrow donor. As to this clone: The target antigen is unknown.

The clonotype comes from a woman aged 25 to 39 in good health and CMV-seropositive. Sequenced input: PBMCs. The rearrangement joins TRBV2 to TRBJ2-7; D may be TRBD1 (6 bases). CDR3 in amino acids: CASTLGADGKQYF. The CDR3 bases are TGTGCCAGCACCTTGGGGGCAGATGGGAAGCAGTACTTC.